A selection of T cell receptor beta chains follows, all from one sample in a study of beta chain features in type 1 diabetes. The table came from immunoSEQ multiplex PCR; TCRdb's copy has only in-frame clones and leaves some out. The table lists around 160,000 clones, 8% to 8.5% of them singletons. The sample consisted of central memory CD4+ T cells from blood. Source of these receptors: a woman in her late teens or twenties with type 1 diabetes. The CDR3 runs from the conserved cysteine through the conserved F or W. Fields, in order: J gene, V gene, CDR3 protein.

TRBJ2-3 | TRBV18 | CASSPVPTATDTQYF
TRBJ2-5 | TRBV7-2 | CASILFGAGEETQYF
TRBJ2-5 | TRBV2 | CASSMTSRPTGETQYF
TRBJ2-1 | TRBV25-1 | CASSESREQFF
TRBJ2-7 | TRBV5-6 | CASSFPARQDEQYF
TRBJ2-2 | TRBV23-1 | CASRPQGQLNTGELFF
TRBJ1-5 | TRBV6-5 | CASSWALNQPQHF
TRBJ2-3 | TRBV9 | CASSVAGEPATDTQYF
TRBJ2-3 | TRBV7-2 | CASSLGGQATDTQYF
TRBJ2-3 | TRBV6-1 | CASSELRADTQYF
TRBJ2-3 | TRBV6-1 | CASSLAGTTDTQYF
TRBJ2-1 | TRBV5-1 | CASSLLTSGGLNEQFF
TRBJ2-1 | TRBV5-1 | CASGFQPLAGNEQFF
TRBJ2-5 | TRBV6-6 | CASSSEVGTQYF
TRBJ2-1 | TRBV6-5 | CASSSPDEQFF
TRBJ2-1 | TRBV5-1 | CASSLREVSYNEQFF
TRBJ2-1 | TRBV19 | CASSILLGDNEQFF
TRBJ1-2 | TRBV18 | CASSPPGLDNYGYTF
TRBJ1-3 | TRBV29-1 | CSVTGGVSGNTIYF
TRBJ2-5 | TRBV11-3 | CASSPRTSGQETQYF
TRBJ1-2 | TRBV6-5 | CASRLQGAAGYTF
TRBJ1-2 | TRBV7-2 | CASSLALYGQGDYGYTF
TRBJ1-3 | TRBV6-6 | CASSTTGSGNTIYF
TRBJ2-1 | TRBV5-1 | CASSLYGLYNEQFF
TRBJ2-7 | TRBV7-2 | CASSPTGTRHEQYF
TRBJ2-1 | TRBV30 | CAWSVAALWFF
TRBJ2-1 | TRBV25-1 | CASLRQDEQFF
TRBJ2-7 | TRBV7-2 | CASSLWGQGYEQYF